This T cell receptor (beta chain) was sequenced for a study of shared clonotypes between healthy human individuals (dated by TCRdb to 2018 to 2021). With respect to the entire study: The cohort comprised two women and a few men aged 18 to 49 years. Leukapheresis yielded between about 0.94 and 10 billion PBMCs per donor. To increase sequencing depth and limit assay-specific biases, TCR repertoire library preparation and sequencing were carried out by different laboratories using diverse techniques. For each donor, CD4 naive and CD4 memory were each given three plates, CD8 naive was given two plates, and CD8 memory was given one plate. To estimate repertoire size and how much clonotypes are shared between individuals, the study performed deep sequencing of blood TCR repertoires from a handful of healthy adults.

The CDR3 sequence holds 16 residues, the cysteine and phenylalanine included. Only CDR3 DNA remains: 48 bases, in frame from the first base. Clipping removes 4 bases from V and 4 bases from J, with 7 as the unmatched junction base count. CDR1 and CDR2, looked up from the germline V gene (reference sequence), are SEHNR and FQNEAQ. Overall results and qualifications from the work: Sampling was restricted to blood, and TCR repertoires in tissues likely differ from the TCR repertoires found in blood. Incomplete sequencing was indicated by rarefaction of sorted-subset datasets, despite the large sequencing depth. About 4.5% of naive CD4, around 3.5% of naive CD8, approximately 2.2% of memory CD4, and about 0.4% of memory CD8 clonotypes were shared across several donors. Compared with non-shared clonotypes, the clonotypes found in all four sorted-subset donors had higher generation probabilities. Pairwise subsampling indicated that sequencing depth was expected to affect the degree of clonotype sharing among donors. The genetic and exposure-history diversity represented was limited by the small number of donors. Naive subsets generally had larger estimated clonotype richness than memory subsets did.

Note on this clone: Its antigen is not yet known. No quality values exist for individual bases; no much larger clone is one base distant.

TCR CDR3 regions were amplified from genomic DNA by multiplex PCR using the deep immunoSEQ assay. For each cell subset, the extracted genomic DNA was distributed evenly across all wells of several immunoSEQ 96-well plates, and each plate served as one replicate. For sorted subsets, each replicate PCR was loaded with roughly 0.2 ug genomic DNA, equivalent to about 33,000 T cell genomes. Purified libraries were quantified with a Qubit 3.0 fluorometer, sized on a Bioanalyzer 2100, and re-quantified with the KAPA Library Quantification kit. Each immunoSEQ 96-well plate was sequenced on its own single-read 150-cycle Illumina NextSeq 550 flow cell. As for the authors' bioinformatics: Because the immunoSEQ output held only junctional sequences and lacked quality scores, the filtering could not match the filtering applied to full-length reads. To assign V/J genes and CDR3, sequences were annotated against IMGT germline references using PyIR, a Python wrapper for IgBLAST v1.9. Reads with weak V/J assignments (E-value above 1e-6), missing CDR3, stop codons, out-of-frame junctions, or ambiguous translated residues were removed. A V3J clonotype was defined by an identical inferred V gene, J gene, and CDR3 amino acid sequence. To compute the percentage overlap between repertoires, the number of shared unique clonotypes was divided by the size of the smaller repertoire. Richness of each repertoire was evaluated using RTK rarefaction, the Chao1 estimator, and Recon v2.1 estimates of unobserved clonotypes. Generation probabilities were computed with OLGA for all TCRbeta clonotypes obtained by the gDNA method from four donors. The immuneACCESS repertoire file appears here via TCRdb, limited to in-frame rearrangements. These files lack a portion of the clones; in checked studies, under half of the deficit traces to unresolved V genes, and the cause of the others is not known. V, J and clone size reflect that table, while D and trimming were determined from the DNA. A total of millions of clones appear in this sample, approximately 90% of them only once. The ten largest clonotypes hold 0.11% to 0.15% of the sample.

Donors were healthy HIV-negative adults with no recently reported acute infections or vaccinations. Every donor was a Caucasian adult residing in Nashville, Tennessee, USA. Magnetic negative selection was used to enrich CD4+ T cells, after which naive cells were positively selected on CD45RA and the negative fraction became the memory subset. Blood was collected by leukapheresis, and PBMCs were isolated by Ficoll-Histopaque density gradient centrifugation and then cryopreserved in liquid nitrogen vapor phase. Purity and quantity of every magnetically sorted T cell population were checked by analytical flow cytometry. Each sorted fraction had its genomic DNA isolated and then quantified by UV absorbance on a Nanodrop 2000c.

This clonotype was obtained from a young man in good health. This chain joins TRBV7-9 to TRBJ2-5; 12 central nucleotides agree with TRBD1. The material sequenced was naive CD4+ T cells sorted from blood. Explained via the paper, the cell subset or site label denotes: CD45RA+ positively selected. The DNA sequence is TGTGCCAGCAGCTCCGGGGACAGGGGGCACCCAGAGACCCAGTACTTC. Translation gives CASSSGDRGHPETQYF.